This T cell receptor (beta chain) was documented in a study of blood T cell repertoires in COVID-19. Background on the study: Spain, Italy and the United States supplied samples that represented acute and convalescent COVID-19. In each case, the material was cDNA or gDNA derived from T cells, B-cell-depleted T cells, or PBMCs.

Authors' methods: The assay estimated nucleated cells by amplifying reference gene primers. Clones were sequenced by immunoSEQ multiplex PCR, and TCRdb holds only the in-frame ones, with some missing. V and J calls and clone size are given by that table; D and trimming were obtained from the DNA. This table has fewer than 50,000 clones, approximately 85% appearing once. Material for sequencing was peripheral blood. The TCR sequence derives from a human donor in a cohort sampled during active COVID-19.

DNA of the CDR3: TGTGCCAGCCACCACCCCGCGGGATCCCAGCATTTT. This sequence encodes CASHHPAGSQHF. The V and J genes are TRBV19 and TRBJ1-5; D is ambiguous. Trimming left V 9 bases short and J 11 bases short, with 17 bases between. Germline V gene lookup returns CDR1 LNHDA and CDR2 SQIVND (reference sequence). The CDR3 consists of 12 residues.